This T cell receptor beta chain was sequenced in a study of blood T cells in healthy people across ages. It was with a sample-barcoded 5' primer and a J-beta primer mix that a second PCR of roughly 7 to 12 cycles was run. In TCRdb, the 5' RACE reads were re-called with MiXCR into one record per CDR3 protein. The sample consists of approximately 490,000 distinct CDR3 sequences, about 25% of them appearing once. The CDR3 runs 16 residues. Germline V gene lookup returns CDR1 SGHTA and CDR2 FQGTGA. V was trimmed by 2 bases and J by 2 bases, leaving 13 bases between them. These records were also assigned to another study, of T cells of mothers and their children. From that second work: Every microgram of extracted RNA entered cDNA synthesis, around 1.6 ug per 15 ul.

The TCR comes from a boy between 10 and 17 years old in good health. The V call is TRBV7-3, the J call TRBJ2-1; tentative D call: TRBD1 (5 bases). The sequenced sample was blood. CDR3 in amino acids: CASSLDGANTYNEQFF. CDR3 nucleotides: TGTGCCAGCAGCTTAGATGGGGCAAATACCTACAATGAGCAGTTCTTC.